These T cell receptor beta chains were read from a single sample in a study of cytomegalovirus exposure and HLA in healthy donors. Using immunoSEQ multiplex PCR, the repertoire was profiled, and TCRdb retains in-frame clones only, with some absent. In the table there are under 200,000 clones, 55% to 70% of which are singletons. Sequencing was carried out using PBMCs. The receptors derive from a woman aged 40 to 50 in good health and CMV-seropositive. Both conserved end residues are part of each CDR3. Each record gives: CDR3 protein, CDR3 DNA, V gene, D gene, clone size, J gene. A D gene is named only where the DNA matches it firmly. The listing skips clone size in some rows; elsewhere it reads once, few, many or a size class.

CDR3aa: CASSLGQGSNSPLHF
CDR3nt: TGCGCCAGCAGCTTGGGTCAGGGGAGTAATTCACCCCTCCACTTT
v_gene: TRBV5-1
d_gene: .
abundance: few
j_gene: TRBJ1-6

CDR3aa: CASSPSTDTQYF
CDR3nt: TGTGCCAGCTCACCTTCTACAGATACGCAGTATTTT
v_gene: TRBV18
d_gene: .
abundance: .
j_gene: TRBJ2-3

CDR3aa: CASSLAMGGGYEQYF
CDR3nt: TGTGCCAGCAGCTTGGCAATGGGCGGGGGTTACGAGCAGTACTTC
v_gene: TRBV5-5
d_gene: TRBD2
abundance: .
j_gene: TRBJ2-7

CDR3aa: CASSLGGTGYNEQFF
CDR3nt: TGCGCCAGCAGCTTGGGGGGGACAGGGTACAATGAGCAGTTCTTC
v_gene: TRBV5-1
d_gene: TRBD1
abundance: .
j_gene: TRBJ2-1

CDR3aa: CASSLWVRTRGGSTEAFF
CDR3nt: TGTGCCAGCAGTTTATGGGTCCGGACACGCGGGGGGAGCACTGAAGCTTTCTTT
v_gene: TRBV28
d_gene: .
abundance: few
j_gene: TRBJ1-1

CDR3aa: CASSQTSGGSYNEQFF
CDR3nt: TGCGCCAGCAGCCAAACTAGCGGGGGCTCCTACAATGAGCAGTTCTTC
v_gene: TRBV5-1
d_gene: TRBD2
abundance: .
j_gene: TRBJ2-1

CDR3aa: CASSPVTSGGWNEQFF
CDR3nt: TGTGCCAGCTCACCAGTAACTAGCGGGGGGTGGAATGAGCAGTTCTTC
v_gene: TRBV18
d_gene: TRBD2
abundance: .
j_gene: TRBJ2-1

CDR3aa: CASSSPGLDTQYF
CDR3nt: TGTGCCAGCAGTTCTCCAGGGTTGGATACGCAGTATTTT
v_gene: TRBV28
d_gene: .
abundance: .
j_gene: TRBJ2-3

CDR3aa: CASSQYQGGGETQYF
CDR3nt: TGCGCCAGCAGCCAATACCAGGGCGGGGGCGAGACCCAGTACTTC
v_gene: TRBV4-3
d_gene: .
abundance: .
j_gene: TRBJ2-5

CDR3aa: CASSTAGVGYEQYF
CDR3nt: TGTGCCAGTAGCACCGCGGGAGTCGGCTACGAGCAGTACTTC
v_gene: TRBV19
d_gene: TRBD2
abundance: .
j_gene: TRBJ2-7

CDR3aa: CASSVGDRAYEQYF
CDR3nt: TGTGCCAGCAGCGTAGGGGACAGAGCCTACGAGCAGTACTTC
v_gene: TRBV9
d_gene: TRBD1
abundance: few
j_gene: TRBJ2-7

CDR3aa: CASLLGVNTEAFF
CDR3nt: TGTGCCAGCCTCTTAGGAGTGAACACTGAAGCTTTCTTT
v_gene: TRBV6-1
d_gene: .
abundance: few
j_gene: TRBJ1-1

CDR3aa: CASSGGQGYTEAFF
CDR3nt: TGCGCCAGCAGCGGGGGACAGGGCTACACTGAAGCTTTCTTT
v_gene: TRBV5-1
d_gene: TRBD1
abundance: few
j_gene: TRBJ1-1

CDR3aa: CASAPGQGSGGGNTGELFF
CDR3nt: TGCGCCAGCGCCCCGGGACAGGGTTCTGGCGGGGGGAACACCGGGGAGCTGTTTTTT
v_gene: TRBV5-1
d_gene: TRBD1
abundance: .
j_gene: TRBJ2-2

CDR3aa: CASSSTRSGGEQFF
CDR3nt: TGTGCCAGCAGCTCCACTAGATCCGGGGGTGAGCAGTTCTTC
v_gene: TRBV7-2
d_gene: .
abundance: few
j_gene: TRBJ2-1

CDR3aa: CASSPFTGELFF
CDR3nt: TGTGCCAGCAGCCCGTTCACCGGGGAGCTGTTTTTT
v_gene: TRBV7-9
d_gene: .
abundance: .
j_gene: TRBJ2-2

CDR3aa: CASSPPGTDTQYF
CDR3nt: TGTGCCAGCAGCCCCCCCGGCACAGATACGCAGTATTTT
v_gene: TRBV11-1
d_gene: .
abundance: .
j_gene: TRBJ2-3

CDR3aa: CSAQIDGVDEQYF
CDR3nt: TGCAGCGCTCAGATAGACGGGGTCGACGAGCAGTACTTC
v_gene: TRBV29-1
d_gene: .
abundance: .
j_gene: TRBJ2-7